This T cell receptor beta chain was captured by sequencing in a study of blood T cell repertoires in COVID-19. Whole-study context: COVID-19 samples, acute and convalescent, were from the United States, Italy and Spain. PBMCs, B-cell-depleted T cells, or T cells provided the cDNA or gDNA that made up the material.

The repertoire was sequenced with immunoSEQ multiplex PCR; TCRdb's copy has only in-frame clones and lacks some. Of almost 250,000 clones in the sample, 75% to 90% are singletons; the top ten hold over 4%. The V gene's germline CDR1 is SGHNT and CDR2 YENEEA. This CDR3 comprises 15 residues. Trimming took off 5 bases at V and 3 bases at J, with 16 bases between the two ends. Which cohort a participant joined came from the clinical history participants gave. Sequenced sample: PBMCs or T cells enriched from blood (not recorded which). This TCR was sampled from a woman between 25 and 40 years old who had recovered from COVID-19. The V call is TRBV11-3, the J call TRBJ2-5, with D possibly being TRBD2 (6 bases). The CDR3 DNA is TGTGCCAGCAGCCTCGGCGGGGCTAGCGAAGAGACCCAGTACTTC. This codes for CASSLGGASEETQYF. Drawing the rest from reference TRBV11-3 and TRBJ2-5, the complete variable domain is EAGVVQSPRYKIIEKKQPVAFWCNPISGHNTLYWYLQNLGQGPELLIRYENEEAVDDSQLPKDRFSAERLKGVDSTLKIQPAELGDSAVYLCASSLGGASEETQYFGPGTRLLVL.